This entry is about one TCR beta chain. This record comes from a study of blood T cell repertoires in COVID-19. Across the study: Both acute and convalescent COVID-19 samples were obtained from the United States, Italy and Spain. The cDNA or gDNA used as material had been derived from T cells, B-cell-depleted T cells, or PBMCs.

CDR1 is SEHNR, CDR2 FQNEAQ, per germline (reference sequence). This CDR3 comprises 13 residues. The V end lost 7 bases, the J end lost 4 bases, and 12 bases lay between the germline ends. While infection was still active, Seattle patients were enrolled and then followed longitudinally. In the authors' methods: Amplification from reference gene primers served as the basis for estimated nucleated cell counts. The protocol was immunoSEQ multiplex PCR, while the TCRdb copy is restricted to in-frame clones and leaves out a portion. V and J calls plus clone size are reproduced from that table; the DNA served to infer D and trimming. Of over 100,000 clones in the sample, around nine tenths were seen once.

This clonotype was sampled from a woman aged 70-85 years with COVID-19, enrolled during active disease. V usage is TRBV7-9 and J usage is TRBJ2-3; D perhaps matches TRBD2 (6 bases). What was sequenced was peripheral blood. The CDR3 protein is CASTLGGPDTQYF. CDR3 nucleotide sequence: TGTGCCAGCACGTTAGGAGGGCCAGATACGCAGTATTTT.